The clone carrying this T cell receptor beta chain was counted ten times or more. This sample was included in a study of molecular identifiers for immune sequencing clone quantification. Trimming took 3 bases from V and 5 from J, leaving 10 bases between them. The CDR3 is 13 amino acids. Germline CDR1 reads SQVTM; CDR2 reads ANQGSEA. Methods described previously, with TCR primers listed, were used for bulk TCR libraries. TCRdb reanalysed the PCR reads using MiXCR and keeps one entry per CDR3 protein. The sample lists about 68,000 distinct CDR3 sequences; approximately 18% were seen once. Sequenced input: naive CD8+ T cells from blood, with Jurkat cell RNA spiked in. Indicated subset: FACS-sorted CD8+CD4-CCR7+CD45RA+ naive T cells. The sequence came from a human donor in good health. Some libraries in this study had Jurkat cell RNA spiked in. The V call is TRBV29-1, the J call TRBJ2-2; D uncertain. The DNA for the CDR3 is TGCAGCGTTGAGATAGCAGGTACCGGGGAGCTGTTTTTT. This encodes CSVEIAGTGELFF.